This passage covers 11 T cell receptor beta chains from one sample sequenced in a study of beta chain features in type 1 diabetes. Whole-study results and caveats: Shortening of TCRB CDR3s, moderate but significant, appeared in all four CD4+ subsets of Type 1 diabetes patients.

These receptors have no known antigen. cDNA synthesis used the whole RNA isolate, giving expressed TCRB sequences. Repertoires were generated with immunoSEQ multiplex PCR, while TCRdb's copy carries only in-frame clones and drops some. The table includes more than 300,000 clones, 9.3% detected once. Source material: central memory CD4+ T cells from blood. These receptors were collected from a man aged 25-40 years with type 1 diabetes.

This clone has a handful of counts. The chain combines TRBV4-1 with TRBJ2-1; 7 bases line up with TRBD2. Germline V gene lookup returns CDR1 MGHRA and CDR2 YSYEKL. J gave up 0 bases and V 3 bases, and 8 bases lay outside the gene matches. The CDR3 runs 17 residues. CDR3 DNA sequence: TGCGCCAGCAGCCAGGGGACGGGGGGATACTCCTACAATGAGCAGTTCTTC. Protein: CASSQGTGGYSYNEQFF.

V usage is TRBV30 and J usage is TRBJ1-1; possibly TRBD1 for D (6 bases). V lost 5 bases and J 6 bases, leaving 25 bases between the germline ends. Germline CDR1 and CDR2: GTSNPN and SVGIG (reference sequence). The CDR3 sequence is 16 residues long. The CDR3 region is CAWSYTGRGILAEAFF. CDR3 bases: TGTGCCTGGTCCTATACAGGGAGGGGAATTTTGGCTGAAGCTTTCTTT. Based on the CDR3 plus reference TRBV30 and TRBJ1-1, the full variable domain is SQTIHQWPATLVQPVGSPLSLECTVEGTSNPNLYWYRQAAGRGLQLLFYSVGIGQISSEVPQNLSASRPQDRQFILSSKKLLLSDSGFYLCAWSYTGRGILAEAFFGQGTRLTVV.

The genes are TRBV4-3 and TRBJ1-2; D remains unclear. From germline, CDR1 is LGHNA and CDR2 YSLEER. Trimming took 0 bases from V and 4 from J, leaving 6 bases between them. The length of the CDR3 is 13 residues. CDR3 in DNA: TGCGCCAGCAGCCAAGAAGAAGGCTATGGCTACACCTTC. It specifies CASSQEEGYGYTF.

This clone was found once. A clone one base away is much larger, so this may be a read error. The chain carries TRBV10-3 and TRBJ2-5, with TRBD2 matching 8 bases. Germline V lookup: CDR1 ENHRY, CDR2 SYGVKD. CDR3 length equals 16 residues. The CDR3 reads CASSTGDAGGQETQYF. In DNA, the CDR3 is TGTGCCAGCAGTACGGGGGATGCGGGGGGTCAAGAGACCCAGTACTTC.

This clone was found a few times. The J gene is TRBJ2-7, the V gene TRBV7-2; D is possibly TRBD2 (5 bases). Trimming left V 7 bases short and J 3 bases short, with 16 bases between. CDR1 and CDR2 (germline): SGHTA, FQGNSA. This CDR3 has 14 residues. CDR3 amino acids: CASTPGNYNYEQYF. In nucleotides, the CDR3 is TGTGCCAGCACCCCCGGGAACTACAACTACGAGCAGTACTTC.

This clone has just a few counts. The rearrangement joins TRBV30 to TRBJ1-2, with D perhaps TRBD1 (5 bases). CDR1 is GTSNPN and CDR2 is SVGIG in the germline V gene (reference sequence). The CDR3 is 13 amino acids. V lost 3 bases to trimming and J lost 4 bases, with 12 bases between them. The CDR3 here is CAWRPGPLYGYTF. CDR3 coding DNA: TGTGCCTGGAGGCCAGGGCCCCTCTATGGCTACACCTTC.

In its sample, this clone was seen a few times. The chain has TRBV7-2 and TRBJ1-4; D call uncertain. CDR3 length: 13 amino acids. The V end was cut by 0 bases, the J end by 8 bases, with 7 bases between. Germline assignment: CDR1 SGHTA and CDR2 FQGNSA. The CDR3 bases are TGTGCCAGCAGCTTAGCGTCAAAGGAAAAACTGTTTTTT. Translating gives CASSLASKEKLFF.

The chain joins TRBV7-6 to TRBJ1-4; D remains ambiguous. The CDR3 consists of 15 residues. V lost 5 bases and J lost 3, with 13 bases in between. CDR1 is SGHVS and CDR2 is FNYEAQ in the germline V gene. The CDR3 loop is CASSLRGRPNEKLFF. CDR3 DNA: TGTGCCAGCAGCCTACGTGGACGGCCTAATGAAAAACTGTTTTTT.

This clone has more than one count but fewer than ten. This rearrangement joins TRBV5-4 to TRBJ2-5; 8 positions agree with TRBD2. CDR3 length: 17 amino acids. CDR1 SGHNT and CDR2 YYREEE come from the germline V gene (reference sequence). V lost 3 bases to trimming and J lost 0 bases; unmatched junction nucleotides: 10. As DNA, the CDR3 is TGTGCCAGCAGCTCCCAGGGGAGCGGGGGCCACCAAGAGACCCAGTACTTC. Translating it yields CASSSQGSGGHQETQYF.

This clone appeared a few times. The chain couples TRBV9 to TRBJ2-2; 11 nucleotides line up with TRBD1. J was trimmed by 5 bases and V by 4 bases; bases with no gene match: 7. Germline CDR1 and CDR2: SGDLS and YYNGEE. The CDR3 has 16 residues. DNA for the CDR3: TGTGCCAGCAGCATCCGGACAGGGGGCAAGACCGGGGAGCTGTTTTTT. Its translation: CASSIRTGGKTGELFF.

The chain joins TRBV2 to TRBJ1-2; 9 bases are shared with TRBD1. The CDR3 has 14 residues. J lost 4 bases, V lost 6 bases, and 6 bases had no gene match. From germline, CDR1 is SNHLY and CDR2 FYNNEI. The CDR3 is CASSQQGATYGYTF. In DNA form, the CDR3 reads TGTGCCAGCAGCCAACAGGGGGCGACCTATGGCTACACCTTC.